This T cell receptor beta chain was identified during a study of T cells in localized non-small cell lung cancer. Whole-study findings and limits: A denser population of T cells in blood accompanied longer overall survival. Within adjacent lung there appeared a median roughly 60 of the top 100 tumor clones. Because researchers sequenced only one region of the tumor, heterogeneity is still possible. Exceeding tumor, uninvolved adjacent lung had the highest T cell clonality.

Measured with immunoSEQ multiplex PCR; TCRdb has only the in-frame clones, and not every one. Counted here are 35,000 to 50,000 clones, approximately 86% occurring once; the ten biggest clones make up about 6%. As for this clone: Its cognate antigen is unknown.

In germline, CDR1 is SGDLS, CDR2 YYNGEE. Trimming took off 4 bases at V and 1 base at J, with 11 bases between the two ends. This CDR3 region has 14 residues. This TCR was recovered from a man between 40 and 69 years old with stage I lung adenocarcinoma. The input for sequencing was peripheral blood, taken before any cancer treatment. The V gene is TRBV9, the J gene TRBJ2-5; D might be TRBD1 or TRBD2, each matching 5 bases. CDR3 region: CASSIGTVQETQYF. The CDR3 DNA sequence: TGTGCCAGCAGCATAGGGACCGTCCAAGAGACCCAGTACTTC.